The sequence of this TCR beta chain was determined in a study of shared clonotypes between healthy human individuals. Turning to the study itself: The cohort had two women and three men, ages 18 to 49.

Worth noting for this clone: What it binds is not known.

Cells designated naive CD8 were CD45RO-negative and were positively selected for CCR7, with terminally differentiated effector memory CD45RA+ cells excluded. Generated by immunoSEQ multiplex PCR, the TCRdb table keeps only in-frame clones and is missing some. The table includes about 820,000 clones, around 93% detected once. General observations from the study: Non-shared clonotypes had lower generation probabilities than those shared by all four donors. A limitation of the genetic and exposure-history diversity represented arose from few donors. Between a handful of donors, naive CD4 clonotypes were shared at a level of approximately 5%.

Trimming took 8 bases from V and 9 from J, leaving 26 bases between them. Germline lookup yields CDR1 MNHEY and CDR2 SMNVEV (reference sequence). CDR3 length: 16 residues. The chain carries TRBV27 and TRBJ2-1; maybe TRBD1 (6 bases). The sample comprised naive CD8+ T cells sorted from blood. The TCR comes from a man aged 30-40 years in good health. The chain's CDR3 is CASRRPNRAGGSEQFF. In DNA form, the CDR3 reads TGTGCCAGCCGAAGGCCCAACAGGGCCGGCGGAAGTGAGCAGTTCTTC.